This T cell receptor (beta chain) was obtained from a study of shared clonotypes between healthy human individuals. Study-wide points: Among donors, the sharing of clonotypes was expected to be influenced by sequencing depth. Sharing across four donors was highest in naive CD4 (around 5%) and lowest in memory CD8 (approximately 0.4%).

CD45RA-negative memory and CD45RA+ naive subsets were split from the CD4+ cells. Regarding this clone: Antigen unknown.

Libraries were prepared by immunoSEQ multiplex PCR; TCRdb keeps only in-frame clonotypes and omits some of them. The table records approximately 980,000 clones, roughly 72% of them present only once. Trimming shortened V by 5 bases and J by 5 bases, and 14 bases separated the two germline ends. The CDR3 is 13 amino acids. The germline V gene has CDR1 SGHRS and CDR2 YFSETQ. The receptor was isolated from a man younger than 35 in good health. The chain couples TRBV5-1 to TRBJ2-7; D may be TRBD1 (6 bases). The specimen was memory CD4+ T cells sorted from blood. Subset of the sample: CD45RA-negative fraction. The CDR3 nucleotides read TGCGCCAGCAGGCCGACAGGCCTCGACGAGCAGTACTTC. Translating gives CASRPTGLDEQYF.